Following are 17 T cell receptor beta chains from one sample sequenced in a study of shared clonotypes between healthy human individuals. Assay: immunoSEQ multiplex PCR; the TCRdb copy retains only in-frame clones and omits some. Among 1.4 million or so clones listed, approximately 98.5% were seen once. Sequences were obtained from naive CD4+ T cells sorted from blood. Subset defined: CD45RA+ positively selected. These TCRs come from a man aged 25 to 40 in good health.

The chain joins TRBV7-9 to TRBJ2-7; 12 positions match TRBD2. CDR3 size: 16 residues. The V gene end was trimmed by 1 base and the J gene end by 6 bases; junction bases not matched to a gene: 7. CDR1 is SEHNR, CDR2 FQNEAQ, per germline (reference sequence). The CDR3 DNA is TGTGCCAGCAGCTTAGGAATGACTAGCGGGAGCGGCGAGCAGTACTTC. Translated: CASSLGMTSGSGEQYF.

This clone showed up just once. V and J are TRBV5-1 and TRBJ2-5, with 7 bases lining up with TRBD1. This CDR3 is 15 amino acids long. CDR1 is SGHRS, CDR2 YFSETQ, per germline. The V and J ends lost 9 bases and 1 base, in that order; junction bases with no gene match: 12. In DNA form, the CDR3 reads TGCGCCACCGCTGGTTTGGGACAGCCCCAAGAGACCCAGTACTTC. It yields the protein CATAGLGQPQETQYF.

V is TRBV7-9 and J is TRBJ1-1; D is ambiguous. Trimming removed 2 bases at V and 2 bases at J, with 9 bases between. This CDR3 is 14 amino acids long. The germline V gene has CDR1 SEHNR and CDR2 FQNEAQ (reference sequence). The CDR3 loop is CASSLFGKNTEAFF. In DNA, the CDR3 is TGTGCCAGCAGCTTATTTGGGAAAAACACTGAAGCTTTCTTT.

The V call is TRBV11-2, the J call TRBJ1-5; D is unresolved. The CDR3 runs 14 residues. Germline V gene lookup returns CDR1 SGHAT and CDR2 FQNNGV. The ends were cut back, 1 base at V and 7 bases at J, with 11 bases in the middle. CDR3 protein: CASSLAQMEQPQHF. The DNA of the CDR3 is TGTGCCAGCAGCTTAGCACAGATGGAACAGCCCCAGCATTTT.

The chain uses TRBV9 and TRBJ2-3, with 11 bases lining up with TRBD2. This CDR3 spans 17 amino acids. The J segment lost 6 bases and the V segment lost 0 bases, leaving 9 bases of the junction unmatched. Looked up from germline, CDR1 is SGDLS and CDR2 is YYNGEE. The CDR3 bases are TGTGCCAGCAGCGTAGATACTAGCGGGGGAACCTTGGATACGCAGTATTTT. It translates to CASSVDTSGGTLDTQYF.

This clone was counted once. The chain links TRBV30 to TRBJ1-1, with D possibly being TRBD1 (5 bases). This CDR3 comprises 15 residues. The ends were cut back, 5 bases at V and 0 bases at J, with 16 bases in the middle. Germline assignment: CDR1 GTSNPN and CDR2 SVGIG (reference sequence). The CDR3 region is CAWVGGVRLNTEAFF. In nucleotides, the CDR3 is TGTGCCTGGGTCGGGGGGGTCAGGCTGAACACTGAAGCTTTCTTT. Supplemented by reference TRBV30 and TRBJ1-1, the full variable domain reads SQTIHQWPATLVQPVGSPLSLECTVEGTSNPNLYWYRQAAGRGLQLLFYSVGIGQISSEVPQNLSASRPQDRQFILSSKKLLLSDSGFYLCAWVGGVRLNTEAFFGQGTRLTVV.

This chain uses TRBV30 with TRBJ1-2; D is undetermined. The CDR3 loop spans 11 amino acids. Germline V gene sequence: CDR1 GTSNPN, CDR2 SVGIG (reference sequence). V was cut by 4 bases and J by 3 bases, with 6 bases left in between. CDR3 DNA: TGTGCCTGGACTGGGGACTATGGCTACACCTTC. As protein: CAWTGDYGYTF. The whole variable domain, remainder taken from reference TRBV30 and TRBJ1-2, is SQTIHQWPATLVQPVGSPLSLECTVEGTSNPNLYWYRQAAGRGLQLLFYSVGIGQISSEVPQNLSASRPQDRQFILSSKKLLLSDSGFYLCAWTGDYGYTFGSGTRLTVV.

This sequence joins TRBV29-1 and TRBJ2-7, with D maybe TRBD1 (5 bases). V was cut by 7 bases and J by 0 bases, with 10 bases left in between. The germline V gene has CDR1 SQVTM and CDR2 ANQGSEA. This CDR3 region has 12 residues. CDR3 protein: CSAQTDSYEQYF. The DNA for the CDR3 is TGCAGCGCTCAGACAGACTCCTACGAGCAGTACTTC.

The chain is built from TRBV7-3 and TRBJ2-1, with 7 bases matching TRBD2. V lost 4 bases to trimming and J lost 1 base; unmatched junction nucleotides: 10. CDR1 and CDR2 from the germline V gene are SGHTA and FQGTGA. The CDR3 loop spans 17 amino acids. The CDR3 loop is CASSSPPTSESYNEQFF. Here the CDR3 DNA reads TGTGCCAGCAGCTCCCCCCCTACTAGCGAGTCCTACAATGAGCAGTTCTTC.

The CDR3 sequence is CAWSGTLGGEQFF. The CDR3 coding sequence is TGTGCCTGGAGTGGTACTTTGGGCGGTGAGCAGTTCTTC. The rearrangement joins TRBV30 to TRBJ2-1; D ambiguous. Germline CDR1 GTSNPN, CDR2 SVGIG (reference sequence). V shed 1 base and J shed 9 bases, with 13 bases lying between them. The CDR3 consists of 13 residues. Combining the CDR3 with reference TRBV30 and TRBJ2-1 gives the whole variable domain SQTIHQWPATLVQPVGSPLSLECTVEGTSNPNLYWYRQAAGRGLQLLFYSVGIGQISSEVPQNLSASRPQDRQFILSSKKLLLSDSGFYLCAWSGTLGGEQFFGPGTRLTVL.

The chain combines TRBV30 with TRBJ2-5, with unresolved D. Germline CDR1 reads GTSNPN; CDR2 reads SVGIG (reference sequence). Between the trimmed V and J ends, which lost 4 bases and 7 bases, there was a span of 16 bases. The CDR3 spans 13 residues. CDR3 nucleotide sequence: TGTGCCTGGAATCAAAACCAACTCGGGACCCAGTACTTC. Its translation is CAWNQNQLGTQYF.

The CDR3 region has the DNA TGTGCCAGCAGACCCGCCGGGGCTGGGGCCAACGTCCTGACTTTC. This codes for CASRPAGAGANVLTF. The V and J genes are TRBV7-2 and TRBJ2-6, with D perhaps matching TRBD2 (5 bases). The CDR3 is 15 amino acids. With 6 bases removed from V and 2 bases from J, the gap between germline ends came to 11 bases. The germline V gene encodes CDR1 SGHTA and CDR2 FQGNSA.

The chain has TRBV9 and TRBJ2-2; D is unresolved. Per the germline V gene, CDR1 is SGDLS and CDR2 is YYNGEE. The CDR3 is 16 residues long. Trimming pared 5 bases from V and 1 base from J, leaving 15 bases between. CDR3 protein: CASSYKAQRNTGELFF. The CDR3 DNA reads as TGTGCCAGCAGTTATAAGGCCCAGCGGAACACCGGGGAGCTGTTTTTT.

The V call is TRBV11-2, the J call TRBJ1-5; 7 positions match TRBD1. With V trimmed by 3 bases and J by 0 bases, 5 bases remained unmatched. Germline CDR1 and CDR2: SGHAT and FQNNGV. The CDR3 is 16 amino acids. In DNA form, the CDR3 reads TGTGCCAGCAGCTTTAGATCAGGGGGTAGCAATCAGCCCCAGCATTTT. It yields the protein CASSFRSGGSNQPQHF. Full variable domain (missing parts from reference TRBV11-2 and TRBJ1-5): EAGVAQSPRYKIIEKRQSVAFWCNPISGHATLYWYQQILGQGPKLLIQFQNNGVVDDSQLPKDRFSAERLKGVDSTLKIQPAKLEDSAVYLCASSFRSGGSNQPQHFGDGTRLSIL.

This clone has only one observation. The chain combines TRBV5-1 with TRBJ2-3; TRBD2 might be the D (6 bases). This CDR3 spans 16 amino acids. Germline CDR1 reads SGHRS; CDR2 reads YFSETQ. Deletions cut 2 bases from V and 0 bases from J, with 13 bases between. This CDR3 is CASSFAGTDSTDTQYF. The CDR3 DNA reads TGCGCCAGCAGCTTCGCGGGGACGGATAGCACAGATACGCAGTATTTT.

This chain uses TRBV29-1 with TRBJ1-3; 7 bases fit TRBD1. Germline CDR1 reads SQVTM; CDR2 reads ANQGSEA. V was pared by 4 bases and J by 2 bases, with 2 bases of the junction left unmatched. The CDR3 sequence is 13 residues long. The CDR3 nucleotides are TGCAGCGTTGGACAGGGTGCTGGAAACACCATATATTTT. Amino acids: CSVGQGAGNTIYF.

CDR3 DNA sequence: TGTGCCAGTAGTATAGGGAGCGGGATCCCCTCCTACGAGCAGTACTTC. It is translated as CASSIGSGIPSYEQYF. The chain uses TRBV19 and TRBJ2-7, with 7 bases fitting TRBD2. Trimming took 1 base from V and 0 from J; bases not matched to a gene: 6. CDR3 length: 16 residues. From germline, CDR1 is LNHDA and CDR2 SQIVND (reference sequence).